The 32 T cell receptor beta chains below come from one sample, sequenced in a study of naive and memory T cell subsets. The study's findings and limits: Naive repertoires, especially CD8, held a few larger clonotypes, possibly memory cells re-expressing CD45RA.

An equimolar mix of two oligonucleotides served as the beta constant-region primer for TRBC1 and TRBC2. The ligated cDNA underwent four PCR rounds using SP2 and nested alpha and beta constant-region primers. A single record per CDR3 protein comes from TCRdb applying MiXCR to the UMI-ligation and nested PCR reads. Among over 130,000 distinct CDR3 sequences listed, approximately 18% were seen once. These receptors lack a known antigen. The material sequenced was naive CD8+ T cells from blood. All receptors derive from a human donor in good health.

The genes are TRBV12-3 or TRBV12-4 and TRBJ2-7; 9 bases line up with TRBD1. V lost 4 bases and J lost 5; bases outside the gene matches: 6. The CDR3 loop spans 14 amino acids. The CDR3: CASSWDREYDEQYF. In nucleotides, the CDR3 is TGTGCCAGCAGTTGGGACAGGGAATACGACGAGCAGTACTTC.

This clonotype was found a few times. The genes are TRBV29-1 and TRBJ2-7; D remains ambiguous. Germline assignment: CDR1 SQVTM and CDR2 ANQGSEA. The CDR3 spans 15 residues. Trimming left V 2 bases short and J 2 bases short, with 16 bases between. Here the CDR3 reads CSVEFVGRLTYEQYF. DNA of the CDR3: TGCAGCGTTGAATTTGTTGGTAGACTGACCTACGAGCAGTACTTC.

The chain has TRBV12-3 or TRBV12-4 and TRBJ2-3, with 9 positions matching TRBD2. The CDR3 is made up of 16 amino acids. J was trimmed by 2 bases and V by 3 bases; bases with no gene match: 6. For the CDR3, the DNA is TGTGCCAGCAGTTTTTTAGCGGGAGTTGTCACAGATACGCAGTATTTT. It yields the protein CASSFLAGVVTDTQYF.

This clonotype was seen a few times. The J gene is TRBJ2-5, the V gene TRBV28, with 7 bases that match TRBD2. Germline CDR1 is MDHEN and CDR2 is SYDVKM. The CDR3 runs 15 residues. The junction had 11 bases not matched to a gene; V was cut back by 7 bases and J by 3 bases. CDR3 loop: CASTPGASGEETQYF. The CDR3 nucleotides are TGTGCCAGCACTCCCGGGGCTAGCGGAGAAGAGACCCAGTACTTC. The full variable domain, rest sourced from reference TRBV28 and TRBJ2-5, is DVKVTQSSRYLVKRTGEKVFLECVQDMDHENMFWYRQDPGLGLRLIYFSYDVKMKEKGDIPEGYSVSREKKERFSLILESASTNQTSMYLCASTPGASGEETQYFGPGTRLLVL.

This clonotype turned up a few times. This chain uses TRBV2 with TRBJ1-3; D unclear. The CDR3 has 14 amino acids. CDR1 and CDR2 from the germline V gene are SNHLY and FYNNEI. V lost 7 bases and J 6 bases, leaving 16 bases between the germline ends. In nucleotides, the CDR3 is TGTGCCAGCATCCCGGGCCCGCCTGAAAACACCATATATTTT. Amino acids: CASIPGPPENTIYF.

V is TRBV28 and J is TRBJ1-1, with 7 bases identical to TRBD1. The germline CDR1 and CDR2 sequences are MDHEN and SYDVKM. CDR3 size: 17 residues. J gave up 0 bases and V 3 bases, and 10 bases lay outside the gene matches. The CDR3 here is CASSFEEGTGVNTEAFF. In DNA form, the CDR3 reads TGTGCCAGCAGTTTCGAGGAAGGCACAGGGGTGAACACTGAAGCTTTCTTT.

CDR3 nucleotides: TGTGCCAGCCGCCAATTTGCCATCAATGAGCAGTTCTTC. Its translation is CASRQFAINEQFF. The chain links TRBV28 to TRBJ2-1; D uncertain. V gave up 8 bases and J gave up 6 bases, with 14 bases separating them. The germline gives CDR1 MDHEN, CDR2 SYDVKM. The CDR3 is made up of 13 amino acids.

This clonotype was seen more than once but under ten times. CDR3 bases: TGTGCCAGCAGCCAGCTAAGGGGAAGGGGTGAGACCCAGTACTTC. Translated, it gives CASSQLRGRGETQYF. J is TRBJ2-5 and V is TRBV7-2, with D maybe TRBD1 (5 bases). The V gene lost 5 bases and the J gene lost 5 bases, with 18 bases spanning the gap. The V gene's germline CDR1 is SGHTA and CDR2 FQGNSA. The CDR3 has 15 residues. Drawing the rest from reference TRBV7-2 and TRBJ2-5, the complete variable domain is GAGVSQSPSNKVTEKGKDVELRCDPISGHTALYWYRQSLGQGLEFLIYFQGNSAPDKSGLPSDRFSAERTGGSVSTLTIQRTQQEDSAVYLCASSQLRGRGETQYFGPGTRLLVL.

A few counts support this clonotype. This chain links TRBV28 with TRBJ2-5; D ambiguous. Deletions cut 4 bases from V and 3 bases from J, with 9 bases between. The CDR3 loop spans 13 amino acids. The germline V gene encodes CDR1 MDHEN and CDR2 SYDVKM. The CDR3 spells CASSSGPEETQYF. CDR3 DNA sequence: TGTGCCAGCAGTTCCGGGCCAGAAGAGACCCAGTACTTC.

The V and J genes are TRBV30 and TRBJ2-1, with TRBD2 matching 7 bases. The CDR3 has 16 residues. V lost 4 bases to trimming and J lost 5 bases; unmatched junction nucleotides: 14. The V gene's germline CDR1 is GTSNPN and CDR2 SVGIG (reference sequence). The CDR3 region has the DNA TGTGCCTGGACTCCCGTCCAGGACCGGGGGGACAATGAGCAGTTCTTC. Translated, it gives CAWTPVQDRGDNEQFF.

The chain carries TRBV6-1 and TRBJ2-7, with D perhaps TRBD1 (5 bases). Germline V CDR1 and CDR2: MNHNS, SASEGT. Trimming pared 2 bases from V and 3 bases from J, leaving 8 bases between. There are 13 residues in the CDR3. CDR3 residues: CASSEWTIYEQYF. CDR3 in DNA: TGTGCCAGCAGTGAATGGACAATCTACGAGCAGTACTTC.

The chain couples TRBV29-1 to TRBJ1-1; no reliable D call. The germline V gene has CDR1 SQVTM and CDR2 ANQGSEA. The CDR3 length is 11 residues. Trimming cost V 2 bases and J 3 bases, with 4 bases left between them. CDR3 DNA: TGCAGCGTTGAAACCGACACTGAAGCTTTCTTT. This translates into CSVETDTEAFF.

J is TRBJ1-1 and V is TRBV29-1, with no clear D. The V gene's germline CDR1 is SQVTM and CDR2 ANQGSEA. V lost 3 bases, J lost 1 base, and 6 bases lay in between. The CDR3 sequence is 12 residues long. CDR3 in amino acids: CSVDGWNTEAFF. As DNA, the CDR3 is TGCAGCGTTGACGGATGGAACACTGAAGCTTTCTTT.

In its sample, this clonotype was seen a few times. The chain is built from TRBV10-3 and TRBJ2-7, with 8 bases lining up with TRBD2. The V gene's germline CDR1 is ENHRY and CDR2 SYGVKD. V shed 5 bases and J 5 bases; nucleotides not matched to a gene: 8. The CDR3 has 14 amino acids. The CDR3 region is CAISRLVSGDEQYF. The CDR3, as DNA: TGTGCCATCAGTCGATTAGTTAGCGGGGACGAGCAGTACTTC.

This clonotype was observed a few times. This chain uses TRBV5-1 with TRBJ2-7; perhaps TRBD1 as D (8 bases). This CDR3 is built from 15 residues. Germline loops: CDR1 SGHRS, CDR2 YFSETQ. Trimming pared 2 bases from V and 3 bases from J, leaving 15 bases between. The CDR3 spells CASSLKQGGVYEQYF. CDR3 nucleotide sequence: TGCGCCAGCAGCTTAAAACAGGGGGGGGTCTACGAGCAGTACTTC.

V usage is TRBV20-1 and J usage is TRBJ2-5; possibly TRBD1 for D (5 bases). The CDR3 loop spans 14 amino acids. Per germline, CDR1 DFQATT and CDR2 SNEGSKA (reference sequence). V dropped 1 base and J dropped 1 base, with 10 bases sitting between them. The CDR3 sequence: CSARGDSFQETQYF. The CDR3 nucleotides read TGCAGTGCTAGAGGTGACAGCTTCCAAGAGACCCAGTACTTC.

The chain links TRBV12-3 or TRBV12-4 to TRBJ2-7, with D uncertain. The CDR3 contains 14 residues. V dropped 1 base and J dropped 3 bases, with 10 bases sitting between them. CDR3 in amino acids: CASSLVGGYYEQYF. As DNA, the CDR3 is TGTGCCAGCAGTTTAGTGGGCGGCTACTACGAGCAGTACTTC.

This clonotype was seen ten or more times. CDR3 nucleotides: TGTGCCAGCAGTGAAAATCCCGGGACAGGGTCAACAGATACGCAGTATTTT. This sequence encodes CASSENPGTGSTDTQYF. V and J are TRBV6-1 and TRBJ2-3, with 9 bases identical to TRBD1. Per germline, CDR1 MNHNS and CDR2 SASEGT. The CDR3 spans 17 residues. The ends lost 2 bases at V and 3 bases at J; junction bases unmatched: 9.

The rearrangement uses TRBV5-1 and TRBJ2-5; D may be TRBD1 (7 bases). In germline, CDR1 is SGHRS, CDR2 YFSETQ. With 7 bases removed from V and 3 bases from J, the gap between germline ends came to 22 bases. The CDR3 covers 16 residues. The CDR3 coding sequence is TGCGCCAGCGCCGTGGAGGGACAGAAGCTTGAAGAGACCCAGTACTTC. This gives the protein CASAVEGQKLEETQYF.

V usage is TRBV4-3 and J usage is TRBJ2-5; no clear D gene. The CDR3 totals 15 residues. Trimming cost V 1 base and J 3 bases, with 12 bases left between them. Germline V CDR1 and CDR2: LGHNA, YSLEER. CDR3 sequence: CASSQVLDDKETQYF. The CDR3 DNA sequence: TGCGCCAGCAGCCAAGTCTTAGATGATAAAGAGACCCAGTACTTC.

This clonotype has more than one count but fewer than ten. This chain joins TRBV6-5 and TRBJ1-1; a weak D match, TRBD1 (5 bases). The V end lost 0 bases, the J end lost 7 bases, and 21 bases lay between the germline ends. The CDR3 totals 17 residues. Germline values: CDR1 MNHEY, CDR2 SVGAGI. CDR3 sequence reads: CASSYSFQGMNKGEAFF. The CDR3 DNA sequence: TGTGCCAGCAGTTACTCGTTTCAGGGTATGAATAAGGGTGAAGCTTTCTTT.

This clonotype was detected only a few times. The CDR3 nucleotides read TGCAGCGTTCCGGGGCCCGAATACGGGGGCTACACCTTC. It encodes CSVPGPEYGGYTF. The chain uses TRBV29-1 and TRBJ1-2; TRBD1 is a possible D gene (5 bases). The CDR3 consists of 13 residues. Trimming took 5 bases from V and 8 from J, leaving 18 bases between them. CDR1 SQVTM and CDR2 ANQGSEA come from the germline V gene.

The V gene is TRBV28, the J gene TRBJ2-7; 12 nucleotides align to TRBD2. The CDR3 is 18 residues long. Germline loops: CDR1 MDHEN, CDR2 SYDVKM. The ends lost 6 bases at V and 4 bases at J; junction bases unmatched: 16. The CDR3 region has the DNA TGTGCCAGCAGCCCCATTCCCCACGGGCTAGCGGGAGGGTACGAGCAGTACTTC. Translation gives CASSPIPHGLAGGYEQYF.

The sample holds a few counts of this clonotype. This chain links TRBV12-5 with TRBJ2-2; D might be TRBD2 (7 bases). This CDR3 contains 15 residues. Between the trimmed V and J ends, which lost 0 bases and 6 bases, there was a span of 11 bases. CDR1 and CDR2 from the germline V gene are LGHNT and FRNRAP. CDR3 sequence (DNA): TGTGCTAGTGGTTTGGTTCGGGGGGCGGCCGGGGAGCTGTTTTTT. Protein product: CASGLVRGAAGELFF.

This chain links TRBV6-1 with TRBJ2-7; 9 bases match TRBD1. Per the germline V gene, CDR1 is MNHNS and CDR2 is SASEGT. The CDR3 has 15 residues. After removal of 5 bases from V and 5 bases from J, the junction contained 10 bases not matched to a gene. The CDR3 DNA is TGTGCCAGCAGTTGGTTGAGGACAGGGGTCGACGAGCAGTACTTC. Translating it yields CASSWLRTGVDEQYF.

Only a few counts were recorded for this clonotype. V gene TRBV7-8 combines with J gene TRBJ1-1; D uncertain. Trimming took 0 bases from V and 10 from J, leaving 9 bases between them. This CDR3 region has 12 residues. In germline, CDR1 is SGHVS, CDR2 FQNEAQ. This chain's CDR3 is CASSLATGLAFF. The CDR3 nucleotides read TGTGCCAGCAGCTTAGCAACGGGGTTAGCTTTCTTT.

This clonotype was found a few times. This CDR3 is CASRPLNGDYNEQFF. In DNA form, the CDR3 reads TGTGCCAGCAGGCCACTGAATGGGGATTACAATGAGCAGTTCTTC. The V call is TRBV9, the J call TRBJ2-1; D uncertain. CDR3 length: 15 residues. Trimming shortened V by 5 bases and J by 4 bases, and 16 bases separated the two germline ends. CDR1 and CDR2 from the germline V gene are SGDLS and YYNGEE.

The rearrangement links TRBV6-5 to TRBJ2-2; no clear D. V lost 4 bases to trimming and J lost 0 bases, with 9 bases between them. The germline V gene encodes CDR1 MNHEY and CDR2 SVGAGI. The CDR3 consists of 15 residues. The chain's CDR3 is CASSFDVSNTGELFF. CDR3 nucleotides: TGTGCCAGCAGTTTTGATGTATCGAACACCGGGGAGCTGTTTTTT.

J is TRBJ2-1 and V is TRBV6-5, with D possibly TRBD2 on 6 matching bases. The CDR3 sequence is 15 residues long. V shed 0 bases and J shed 3 bases, with 9 bases lying between them. CDR1 MNHEY and CDR2 SVGAGI come from the germline V gene. CDR3 nucleotide sequence: TGTGCCAGCAGTTACTCGTCCGGGAGCTACAATGAGCAGTTCTTC. Residues: CASSYSSGSYNEQFF.

This clonotype was observed a few times. The chain recombines TRBV29-1 with TRBJ2-5, with a possible D match to TRBD2 (5 bases). V was pared by 6 bases and J by 1 base, with 9 bases between. CDR3 length: 12 residues. The germline CDR1 and CDR2 sequences are SQVTM and ANQGSEA. CDR3 loop: CSVEGSQETQYF. The CDR3 DNA reads as TGCAGCGTCGAGGGATCCCAAGAGACCCAGTACTTC.

The V gene is TRBV7-9, the J gene TRBJ2-5; 9 bases fit TRBD2. After removal of 6 bases from V and 3 bases from J, the junction contained 5 bases not matched to a gene. CDR3 length: 14 amino acids. CDR1 and CDR2 from the germline V gene are SEHNR and FQNEAQ (reference sequence). CDR3 in DNA: TGTGCCAGCAGTTTATTAGCGGGAGAAGAGACCCAGTACTTC. This gives the protein CASSLLAGEETQYF.

This clonotype turned up a few times. The V gene is TRBV29-1, the J gene TRBJ1-2, with D perhaps TRBD1 (5 bases). The CDR3 consists of 15 residues. Germline V gives CDR1 SQVTM, CDR2 ANQGSEA. V dropped 0 bases and J dropped 5 bases, with 16 bases sitting between them. The CDR3 DNA follows: TGCAGCGTTGAAGATCTGGGGGGGAAGGAGTATGGCTACACCTTC. Its translation: CSVEDLGGKEYGYTF.